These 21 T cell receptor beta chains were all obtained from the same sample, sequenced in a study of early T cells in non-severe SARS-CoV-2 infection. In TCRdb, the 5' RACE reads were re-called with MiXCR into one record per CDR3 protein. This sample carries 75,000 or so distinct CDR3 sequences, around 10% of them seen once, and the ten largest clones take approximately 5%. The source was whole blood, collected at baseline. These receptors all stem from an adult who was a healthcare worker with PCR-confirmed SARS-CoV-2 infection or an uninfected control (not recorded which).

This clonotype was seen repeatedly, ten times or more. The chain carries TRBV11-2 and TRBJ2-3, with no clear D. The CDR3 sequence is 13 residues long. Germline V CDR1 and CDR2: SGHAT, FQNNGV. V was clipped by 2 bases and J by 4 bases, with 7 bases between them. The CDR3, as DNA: TGTGCCAGCAGCTTATATTCCCCAGATACGCAGTATTTT. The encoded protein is CASSLYSPDTQYF. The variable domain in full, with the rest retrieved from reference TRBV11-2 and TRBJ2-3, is EAGVAQSPRYKIIEKRQSVAFWCNPISGHATLYWYQQILGQGPKLLIQFQNNGVVDDSQLPKDRFSAERLKGVDSTLKIQPAKLEDSAVYLCASSLYSPDTQYFGPGTRLTVL.

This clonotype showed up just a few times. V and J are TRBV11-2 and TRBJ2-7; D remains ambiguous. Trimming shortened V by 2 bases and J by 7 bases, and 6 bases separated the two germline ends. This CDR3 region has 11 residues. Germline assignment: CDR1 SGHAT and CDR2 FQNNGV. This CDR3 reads CASSLMEEQYF. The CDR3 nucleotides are TGTGCCAGCAGCTTAATGGAAGAGCAGTACTTC.

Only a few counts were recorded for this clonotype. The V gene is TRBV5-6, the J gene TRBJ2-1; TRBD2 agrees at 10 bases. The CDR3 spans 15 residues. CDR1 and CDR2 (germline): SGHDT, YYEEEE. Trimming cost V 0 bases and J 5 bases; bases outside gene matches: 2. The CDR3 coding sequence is TGTGCCAGCAGCTTGGCACTAGCGGGGAACAATGAGCAGTTCTTC. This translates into CASSLALAGNNEQFF.

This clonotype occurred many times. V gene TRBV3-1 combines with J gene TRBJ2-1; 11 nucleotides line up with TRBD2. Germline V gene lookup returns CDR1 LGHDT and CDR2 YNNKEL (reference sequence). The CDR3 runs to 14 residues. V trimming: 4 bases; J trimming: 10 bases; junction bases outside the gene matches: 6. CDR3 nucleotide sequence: TGTGCCAGCAGCCCGCGCCGACTAGCGGGGGAGCAGTTCTTC. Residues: CASSPRRLAGEQFF.

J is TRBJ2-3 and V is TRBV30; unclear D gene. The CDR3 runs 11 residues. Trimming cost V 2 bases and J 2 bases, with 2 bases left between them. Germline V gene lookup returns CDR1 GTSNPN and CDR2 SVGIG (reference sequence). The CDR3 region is CAWSITDTQYF. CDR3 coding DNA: TGTGCCTGGAGTATCACAGATACGCAGTATTTT.

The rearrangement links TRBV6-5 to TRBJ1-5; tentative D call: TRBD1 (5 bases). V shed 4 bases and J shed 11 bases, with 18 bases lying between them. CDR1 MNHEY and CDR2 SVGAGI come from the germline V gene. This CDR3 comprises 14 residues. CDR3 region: CASSSQAGPVAQHF. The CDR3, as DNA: TGTGCCAGCAGTTCCCAGGCGGGACCTGTGGCCCAGCATTTT.

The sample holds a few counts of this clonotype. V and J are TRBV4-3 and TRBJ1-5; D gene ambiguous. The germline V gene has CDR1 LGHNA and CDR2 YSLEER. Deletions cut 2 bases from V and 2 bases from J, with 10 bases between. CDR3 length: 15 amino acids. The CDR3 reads CASSQKLGGNQPQHF. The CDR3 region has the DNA TGCGCCAGCAGCCAAAAACTCGGGGGCAATCAGCCCCAGCATTTT.

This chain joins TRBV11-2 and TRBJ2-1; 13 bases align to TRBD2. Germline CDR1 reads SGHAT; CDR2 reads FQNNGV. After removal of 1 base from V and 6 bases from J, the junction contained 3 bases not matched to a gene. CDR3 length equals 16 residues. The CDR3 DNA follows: TGTGCCAGCAGCTTAGGGACTAGCGGGGGACGCAATGAGCAGTTCTTC. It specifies CASSLGTSGGRNEQFF. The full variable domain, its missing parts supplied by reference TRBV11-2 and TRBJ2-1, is EAGVAQSPRYKIIEKRQSVAFWCNPISGHATLYWYQQILGQGPKLLIQFQNNGVVDDSQLPKDRFSAERLKGVDSTLKIQPAKLEDSAVYLCASSLGTSGGRNEQFFGPGTRLTVL.

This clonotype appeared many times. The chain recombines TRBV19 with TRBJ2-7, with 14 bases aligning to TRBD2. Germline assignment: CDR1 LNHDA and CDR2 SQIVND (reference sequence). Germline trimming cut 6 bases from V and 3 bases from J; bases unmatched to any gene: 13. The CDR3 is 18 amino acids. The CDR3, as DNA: TGTGCCAGTAGACTCGGGACTAGCGGGAGAGGGTCCGACTACGAGCAGTACTTC. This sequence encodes CASRLGTSGRGSDYEQYF.

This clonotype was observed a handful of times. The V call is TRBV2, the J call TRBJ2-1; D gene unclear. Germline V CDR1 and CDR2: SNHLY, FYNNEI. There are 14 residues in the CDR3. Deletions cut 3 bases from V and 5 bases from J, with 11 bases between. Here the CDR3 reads CASSDFLANNEQFF. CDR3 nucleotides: TGTGCCAGCAGTGATTTCCTGGCTAACAATGAGCAGTTCTTC.

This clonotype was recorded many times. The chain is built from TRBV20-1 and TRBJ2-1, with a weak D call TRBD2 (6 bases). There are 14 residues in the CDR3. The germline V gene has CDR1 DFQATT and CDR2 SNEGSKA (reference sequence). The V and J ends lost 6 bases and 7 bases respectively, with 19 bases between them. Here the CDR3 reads CSAIRREYGNEQFF. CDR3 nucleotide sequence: TGCAGTGCCATCCGGAGGGAGTATGGGAATGAGCAGTTCTTC.

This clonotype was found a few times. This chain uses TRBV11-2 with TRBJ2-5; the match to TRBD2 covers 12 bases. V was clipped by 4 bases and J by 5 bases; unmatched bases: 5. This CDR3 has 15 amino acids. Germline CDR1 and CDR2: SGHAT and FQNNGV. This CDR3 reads CASSSSGGAMETQYF. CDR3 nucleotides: TGTGCCAGCAGCTCTAGCGGGGGGGCGATGGAGACCCAGTACTTC.

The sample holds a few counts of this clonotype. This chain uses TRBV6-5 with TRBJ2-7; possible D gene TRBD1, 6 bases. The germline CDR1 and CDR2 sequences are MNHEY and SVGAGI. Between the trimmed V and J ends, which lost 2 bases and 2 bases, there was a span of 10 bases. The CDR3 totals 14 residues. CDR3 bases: TGTGCCAGCAGTTACACAGGACAGACCTACGAGCAGTACTTC. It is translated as CASSYTGQTYEQYF.

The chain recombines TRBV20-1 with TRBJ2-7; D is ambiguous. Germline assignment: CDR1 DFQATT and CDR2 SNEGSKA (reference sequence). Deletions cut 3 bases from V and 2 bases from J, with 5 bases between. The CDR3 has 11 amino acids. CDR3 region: CSASLAYEQYF. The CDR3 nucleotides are TGCAGTGCTAGTCTTGCCTACGAGCAGTACTTC.

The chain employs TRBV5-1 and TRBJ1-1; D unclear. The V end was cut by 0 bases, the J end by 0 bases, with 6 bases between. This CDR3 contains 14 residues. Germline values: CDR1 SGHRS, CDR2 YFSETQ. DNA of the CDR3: TGCGCCAGCAGCTTGGACGGTATGAACACTGAAGCTTTCTTT. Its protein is CASSLDGMNTEAFF.

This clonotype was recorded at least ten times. The CDR3 is CASSLTSEYSYEQYF. As DNA, the CDR3 is TGTGCCAGCAGCTTAACTAGTGAGTACTCCTACGAGCAGTACTTC. The chain is built from TRBV7-3 and TRBJ2-7, with D unclear. Germline V CDR1 and CDR2: SGHTA, FQGTGA. Trimming stripped 0 bases from V and 0 bases from J, with 9 bases between. The length of the CDR3 is 15 residues.

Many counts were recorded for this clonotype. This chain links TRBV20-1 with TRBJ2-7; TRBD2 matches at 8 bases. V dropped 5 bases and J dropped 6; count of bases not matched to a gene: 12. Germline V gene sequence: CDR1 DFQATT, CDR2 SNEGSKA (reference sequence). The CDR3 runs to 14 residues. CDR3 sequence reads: CSASSGSIGIEQYF. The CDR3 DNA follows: TGCAGTGCTTCAAGCGGGAGCATAGGTATCGAGCAGTACTTC.

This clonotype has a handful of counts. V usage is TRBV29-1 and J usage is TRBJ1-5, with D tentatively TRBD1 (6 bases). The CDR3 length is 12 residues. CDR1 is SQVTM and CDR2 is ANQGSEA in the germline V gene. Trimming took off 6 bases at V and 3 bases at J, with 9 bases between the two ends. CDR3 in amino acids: CSVGGVNQPQHF. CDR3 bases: TGCAGCGTAGGGGGTGTCAATCAGCCCCAGCATTTT.

CDR3 protein: CAISESLGLASQETQYF. The CDR3 region has the DNA TGTGCCATCAGTGAGTCGTTGGGGCTAGCGTCGCAAGAGACCCAGTACTTC. The chain recombines TRBV10-3 with TRBJ2-5, with D perhaps TRBD2 (6 bases). V lost 0 bases and J 2 bases, leaving 16 bases between the germline ends. Germline V gives CDR1 ENHRY, CDR2 SYGVKD. The CDR3 has 17 residues.

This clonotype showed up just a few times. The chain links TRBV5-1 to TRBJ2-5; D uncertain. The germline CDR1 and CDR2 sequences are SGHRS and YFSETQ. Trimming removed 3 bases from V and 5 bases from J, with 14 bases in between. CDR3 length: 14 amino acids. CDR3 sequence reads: CASSSEPPIETQYF. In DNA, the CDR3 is TGCGCCAGCAGCTCGGAACCCCCCATTGAGACCCAGTACTTC. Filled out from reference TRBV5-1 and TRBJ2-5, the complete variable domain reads KAGVTQTPRYLIKTRGQQVTLSCSPISGHRSVSWYQQTPGQGLQFLFEYFSETQRNKGNFPGRFSGRQFSNSRSEMNVSTLELGDSALYLCASSSEPPIETQYFGPGTRLLVL.

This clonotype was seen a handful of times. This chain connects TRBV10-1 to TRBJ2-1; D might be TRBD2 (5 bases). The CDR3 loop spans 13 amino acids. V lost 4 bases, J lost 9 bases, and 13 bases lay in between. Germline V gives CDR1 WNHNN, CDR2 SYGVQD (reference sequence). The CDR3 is CASSAVWAGEQFF. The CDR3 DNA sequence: TGCGCCAGCAGTGCAGTATGGGCGGGTGAGCAGTTCTTC.